The present T cell receptor beta chain was sequenced within a study of sequential checkpoint blockade in melanoma. V was shortened by 4 bases and J by 5 bases, with 15 bases between the two germline ends. The CDR3 length is 14 residues. Germline values: CDR1 SGHRS, CDR2 YFSETQ. The method was immunoSEQ multiplex PCR; TCRdb's version includes in-frame clones alone and lacks a portion of them. The sample yields around 9,100 clones, about 60% seen once. Treatment here: randomized to nivolumab then ipilimumab (arm A) or the reverse (arm B). This chain connects TRBV5-1 to TRBJ2-5, with a weak D call TRBD2 (5 bases). The sequencing used CD8+ T cells sorted from blood (inferred from file names), collected from a patient given nivolumab and ipilimumab in sequence. The sequence derives from a human donor with melanoma. CDR3 region: CASSGEAVRETQYF. In DNA, the CDR3 is TGCGCCAGCAGCGGAGAAGCGGTACGGGAGACCCAGTACTTC.